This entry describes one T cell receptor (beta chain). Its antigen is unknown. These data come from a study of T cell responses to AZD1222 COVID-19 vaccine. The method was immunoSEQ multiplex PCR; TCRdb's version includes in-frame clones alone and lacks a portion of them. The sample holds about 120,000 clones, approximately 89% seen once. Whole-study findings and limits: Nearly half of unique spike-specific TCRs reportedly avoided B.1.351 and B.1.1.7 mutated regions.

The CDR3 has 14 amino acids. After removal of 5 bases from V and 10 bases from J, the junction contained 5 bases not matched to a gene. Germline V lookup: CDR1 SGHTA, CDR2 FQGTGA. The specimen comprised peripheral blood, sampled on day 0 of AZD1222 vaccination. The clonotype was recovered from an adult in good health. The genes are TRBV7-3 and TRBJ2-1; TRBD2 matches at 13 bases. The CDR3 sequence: CASSNGTSGAEQFF. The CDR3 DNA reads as TGTGCCAGCAGCAACGGGACTAGCGGGGCAGAGCAGTTCTTC.